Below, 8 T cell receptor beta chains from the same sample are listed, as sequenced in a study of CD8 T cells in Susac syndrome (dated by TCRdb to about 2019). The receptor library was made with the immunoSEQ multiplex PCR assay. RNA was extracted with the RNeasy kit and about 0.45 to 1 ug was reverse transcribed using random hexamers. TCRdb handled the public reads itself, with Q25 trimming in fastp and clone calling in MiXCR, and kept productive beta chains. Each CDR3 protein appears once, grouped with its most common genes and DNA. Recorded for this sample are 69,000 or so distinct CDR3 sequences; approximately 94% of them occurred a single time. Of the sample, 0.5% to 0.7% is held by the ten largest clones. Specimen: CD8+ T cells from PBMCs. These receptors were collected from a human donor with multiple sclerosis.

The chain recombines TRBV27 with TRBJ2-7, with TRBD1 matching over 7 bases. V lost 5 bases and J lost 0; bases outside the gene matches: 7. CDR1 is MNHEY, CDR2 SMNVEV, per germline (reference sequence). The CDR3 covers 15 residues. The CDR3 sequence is CASSPWGQNSYEQYF. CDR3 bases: TGTGCCAGCAGTCCTTGGGGACAGAACTCCTACGAGCAGTACTTC.

The CDR3 sequence: CSAQRESTDTQYF. CDR3 in DNA: TGCAGTGCGCAGCGGGAGAGCACAGATACGCAGTATTTT. This sequence joins TRBV20-1 and TRBJ2-3; 8 bases fit TRBD2. Germline CDR1 DFQATT, CDR2 SNEGSKA (reference sequence). This CDR3 has 13 residues. Trimming removed 6 bases from V and 0 bases from J; junction bases left unmatched: 2.

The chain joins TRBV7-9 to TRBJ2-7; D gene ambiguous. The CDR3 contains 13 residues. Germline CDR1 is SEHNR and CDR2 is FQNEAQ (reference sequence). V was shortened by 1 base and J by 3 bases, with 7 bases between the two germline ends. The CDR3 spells CASSLGANYEQYF. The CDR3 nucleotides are TGTGCCAGCAGCTTAGGGGCAAACTACGAGCAGTACTTC.

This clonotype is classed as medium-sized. In DNA form, the CDR3 reads TGTGCCAGCGGGGACAGGGTCTCCTACGAGCAGTACTTC. Residues: CASGDRVSYEQYF. This chain connects TRBV27 to TRBJ2-7, with TRBD1 identical over 9 bases. The germline gives CDR1 MNHEY, CDR2 SMNVEV (reference sequence). The CDR3 consists of 13 residues. The ends lost 8 bases at V and 0 bases at J; junction bases unmatched: 2.

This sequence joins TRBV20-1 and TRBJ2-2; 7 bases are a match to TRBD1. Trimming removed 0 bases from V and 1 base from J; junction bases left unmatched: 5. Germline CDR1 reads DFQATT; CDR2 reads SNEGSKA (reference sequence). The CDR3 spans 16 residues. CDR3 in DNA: TGCAGTGCTAGAGACCGGGACAGTTGGAACACCGGGGAGCTGTTTTTT. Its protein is CSARDRDSWNTGELFF.

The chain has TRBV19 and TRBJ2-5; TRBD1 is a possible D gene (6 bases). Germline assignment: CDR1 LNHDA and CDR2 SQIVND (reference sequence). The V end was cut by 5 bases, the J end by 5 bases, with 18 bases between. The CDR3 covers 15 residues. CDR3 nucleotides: TGTGCCAGTAGTGAGGACAGAGCGCCGGGGGAGACCCAGTACTTC. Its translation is CASSEDRAPGETQYF.

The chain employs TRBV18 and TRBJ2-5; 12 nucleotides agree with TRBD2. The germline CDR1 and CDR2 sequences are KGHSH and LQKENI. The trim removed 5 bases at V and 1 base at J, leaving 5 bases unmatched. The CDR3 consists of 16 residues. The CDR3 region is CASSRTSGAVQETQYF. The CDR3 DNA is TGTGCCAGCTCAAGGACTAGCGGGGCGGTCCAAGAGACCCAGTACTTC.

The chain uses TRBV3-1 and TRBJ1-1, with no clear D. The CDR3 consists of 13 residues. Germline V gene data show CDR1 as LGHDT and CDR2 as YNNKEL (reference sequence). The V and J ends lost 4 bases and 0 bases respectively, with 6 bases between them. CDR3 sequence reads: CASSPSMNTEAFF. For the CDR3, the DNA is TGTGCCAGCAGCCCCTCAATGAACACTGAAGCTTTCTTT. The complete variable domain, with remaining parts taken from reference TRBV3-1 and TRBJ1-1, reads DTAVSQTPKYLVTQMGNDKSIKCEQNLGHDTMYWYKQDSKKFLKIMFSYNNKELIINETVPNRFSPKSPDKAHLNLHINSLELGDSAVYFCASSPSMNTEAFFGQGTRLTVV.